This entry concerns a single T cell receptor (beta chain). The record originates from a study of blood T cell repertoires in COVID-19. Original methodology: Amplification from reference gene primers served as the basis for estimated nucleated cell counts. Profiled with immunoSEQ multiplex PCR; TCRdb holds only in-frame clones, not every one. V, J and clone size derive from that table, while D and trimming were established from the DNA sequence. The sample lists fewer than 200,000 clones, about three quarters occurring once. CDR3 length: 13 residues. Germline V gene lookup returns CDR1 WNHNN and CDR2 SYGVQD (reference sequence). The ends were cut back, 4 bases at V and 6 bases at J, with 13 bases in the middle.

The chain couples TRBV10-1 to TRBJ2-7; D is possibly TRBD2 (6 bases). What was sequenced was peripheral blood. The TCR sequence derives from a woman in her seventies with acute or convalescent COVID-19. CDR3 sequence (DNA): TGCGCCAGCAGTGTGAGACTAGAGGCCGAGCAGTACTTC. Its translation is CASSVRLEAEQYF.